Each of the 24 T cell receptor beta chains below was sequenced from the same sample in a study of blood T cell repertoires in COVID-19. This table comes from immunoSEQ multiplex PCR, and its TCRdb copy is limited to in-frame clones, with some not included. Altogether some 160,000 clones are present, more than 75% being singletons, with the ten largest covering 2% to 2.5%. Sequenced sample: peripheral blood. The source is a man between 45 and 60 years old who had recovered from COVID-19.

The chain employs TRBV12-5 and TRBJ2-1; 9 bases are a match to TRBD1. With 1 base clipped from V and 7 bases from J, the junction kept 8 bases outside the gene matches. The CDR3 contains 16 residues. From germline, CDR1 is LGHNT and CDR2 FRNRAP. CDR3 sequence: CASGLGGTGLGNEQFF. As DNA, the CDR3 is TGTGCTAGTGGTTTGGGGGGGACAGGGTTAGGGAATGAGCAGTTCTTC. The full variable domain, completed using reference TRBV12-5 and TRBJ2-1, is DARVTQTPRHKVTEMGQEVTMRCQPILGHNTVFWYRQTMMQGLELLAYFRNRAPLDDSGMPKDRFSAEMPDATLATLKIQPSEPRDSAVYFCASGLGGTGLGNEQFFGPGTRLTVL.

The chain combines TRBV14 with TRBJ2-1; possible D gene TRBD1, 6 bases. Trimming took off 0 bases at V and 4 bases at J, with 22 bases between the two ends. CDR3 length equals 19 residues. Per germline, CDR1 SGHDN and CDR2 FVKESK. The CDR3 DNA is TGTGCCAGCAGCCAAGATCCCCGGGGCAGGGGACGCAGGTACAATGAGCAGTTCTTC. It encodes CASSQDPRGRGRRYNEQFF.

The V gene is TRBV24-1, the J gene TRBJ2-6, with a weak D call TRBD2 (6 bases). The length of the CDR3 is 17 residues. V was clipped by 3 bases and J by 2 bases, with 13 bases between them. Germline CDR1 reads KGHDR; CDR2 reads SFDVKD. The CDR3 region is CATSDPGEKAGANVLTF. The CDR3 DNA reads as TGTGCCACCAGTGATCCGGGGGAAAAAGCTGGGGCCAACGTCCTGACTTTC.

V is TRBV7-2 and J is TRBJ2-7, with TRBD2 matching over 11 bases. After removal of 1 base from V and 1 base from J, the junction contained 0 bases not matched to a gene. The CDR3 is 15 amino acids. CDR1 SGHTA and CDR2 FQGNSA come from the germline V gene. CDR3 DNA sequence: TGTGCCAGCAGCTTAGGACTAGCGGGGTCCTACGAGCAGTACTTC. Its protein product is CASSLGLAGSYEQYF.

The table lists this clone with a count of one. The chain employs TRBV5-1 and TRBJ2-7; TRBD1 matches 10 bases. Trimming took 7 bases from V and 6 from J; bases not matched to a gene: 10. Germline CDR1 is SGHRS and CDR2 is YFSETQ. CDR3 length equals 14 residues. The CDR3 DNA follows: TGCGCCAGCTCACGGACAGGGGGGTTTGGCGAGCAGTACTTC. As protein: CASSRTGGFGEQYF.

V usage is TRBV6-5 and J usage is TRBJ1-4; tentative D call: TRBD1 (5 bases). This CDR3 is 14 amino acids long. Germline-derived CDR1 and CDR2 are MNHEY and SVGAGI. Trimming shortened V by 6 bases and J by 6 bases, and 14 bases separated the two germline ends. CDR3 coding DNA: TGTGCCAGCAGGATACAGGTAGCGGATGAAAAACTGTTTTTT. This translates into CASRIQVADEKLFF.

The chain joins TRBV27 to TRBJ2-5; 8 nucleotides align to TRBD1. Trimming removed 7 bases from V and 7 bases from J; junction bases left unmatched: 11. Germline loops: CDR1 MNHEY, CDR2 SMNVEV (reference sequence). This CDR3 has 14 residues. CDR3 region: CASTPGQVGGTQYF. CDR3 sequence (DNA): TGTGCCAGCACTCCGGGACAGGTCGGAGGGACCCAGTACTTC.

The genes are TRBV6-2 or TRBV6-3 and TRBJ1-5; D unresolved. The CDR3 length is 15 residues. In germline, CDR1 is MNHEY, CDR2 SVGEGT. V shed 2 bases and J shed 9 bases, with 17 bases lying between them. Here the CDR3 reads CASSYGRAYGSPQHF. The CDR3 region has the DNA TGTGCCAGCAGTTACGGGCGGGCCTATGGATCGCCCCAGCATTTT.

V and J are TRBV28 and TRBJ2-2, with TRBD1 identical over 7 bases. Unmatched junction bases numbered 7, after V lost 10 bases and J lost 5 bases. Germline-derived CDR1 and CDR2 are MDHEN and SYDVKM. This CDR3 contains 13 residues. The CDR3 sequence: CAIWDRVTGELFF. For the CDR3, the DNA is TGTGCCATTTGGGACAGAGTAACCGGGGAGCTGTTTTTT.

This chain uses TRBV27 with TRBJ2-7; D unresolved. The CDR3 contains 15 residues. Trimming left V 1 base short and J 3 bases short, with 13 bases between. Germline V gene sequence: CDR1 MNHEY, CDR2 SMNVEV (reference sequence). The CDR3 spells CASSLFPAELYEQYF. The CDR3 bases are TGTGCCAGCAGTTTATTCCCGGCGGAACTCTACGAGCAGTACTTC.

The chain couples TRBV27 to TRBJ1-5, with 8 bases that match TRBD1. Germline V gene sequence: CDR1 MNHEY, CDR2 SMNVEV (reference sequence). With 4 bases clipped from V and 0 bases from J, the junction kept 2 bases outside the gene matches. The CDR3 is 15 residues long. The CDR3 DNA reads as TGTGCCAGCAGTTACGGACAGGGTAGCAATCAGCCCCAGCATTTT. Its protein product is CASSYGQGSNQPQHF.

The rearrangement uses TRBV9 and TRBJ2-5; 7 bases align to TRBD1. The V and J ends lost 10 bases and 0 bases, in that order; junction bases with no gene match: 12. Germline CDR1 reads SGDLS; CDR2 reads YYNGEE. This CDR3 region has 15 residues. Here the CDR3 reads CASPGTADYQETQYF. Written as DNA, the CDR3 is TGTGCCTCCCCAGGGACAGCTGACTACCAAGAGACCCAGTACTTC. The variable domain in full, with the rest retrieved from reference TRBV9 and TRBJ2-5, is DSGVTQTPKHLITATGQRVTLRCSPRSGDLSVYWYQQSLDQGLQFLIQYYNGEERAKGNILERFSAQQFPDLHSELNLSSLELGDSALYFCASPGTADYQETQYFGPGTRLLVL.

This clone was found a few times. The genes are TRBV5-1 and TRBJ2-1, with TRBD2 matching over 12 bases. The CDR3 contains 17 residues. In germline, CDR1 is SGHRS, CDR2 YFSETQ. V shed 4 bases, J shed 4 bases, and the junction held 9 bases outside the gene matches. CDR3 bases: TGCGCCAGCAGCATGGGACCGGGACTAGCGGGTTACAATGAGCAGTTCTTC. Its translation is CASSMGPGLAGYNEQFF.

The V call is TRBV7-2, the J call TRBJ1-3; maybe TRBD1 (6 bases). Germline V gene data show CDR1 as SGHTA and CDR2 as FQGNSA. The CDR3 sequence is 14 residues long. Trimming took off 1 base at V and 7 bases at J, with 11 bases between the two ends. The CDR3 loop is CASSLGQGTNTIYF. The CDR3 DNA sequence: TGTGCCAGCAGCTTAGGCCAGGGGACCAACACCATATATTTT.

This clone was seen only once. The chain carries TRBV6-5 and TRBJ1-3, with a weak D call TRBD1 (5 bases). The CDR3 runs to 13 residues. The germline V and J ends were trimmed by 8 bases and 4 bases, with 12 bases remaining between them. Per the germline V gene, CDR1 is MNHEY and CDR2 is SVGAGI. The CDR3 here is CASRQPVGNTIYF. The CDR3 DNA reads TGTGCCAGCCGACAGCCGGTGGGAAACACCATATATTTT.

This clone has a single count. The chain couples TRBV6-5 to TRBJ1-1; TRBD1 matches 8 bases. The V and J ends lost 6 bases and 5 bases, in that order; junction bases with no gene match: 11. This CDR3 comprises 15 residues. Germline CDR1 and CDR2: MNHEY and SVGAGI. CDR3 in amino acids: CASRDDRGGGTEAFF. CDR3 nucleotide sequence: TGTGCCAGCAGAGACGACAGGGGAGGTGGGACTGAAGCTTTCTTT.

The J gene is TRBJ1-4, the V gene TRBV5-4; D is undetermined. Trimming pared 3 bases from V and 6 bases from J, leaving 21 bases between. Germline V gene lookup returns CDR1 SGHNT and CDR2 YYREEE (reference sequence). The CDR3 is 17 amino acids. The CDR3 coding sequence is TGTGCCAGCAGCTCCTCCCCTGTATGGGCTCGCGATGAAAAACTGTTTTTT. Translating gives CASSSSPVWARDEKLFF.

This chain joins TRBV5-1 and TRBJ2-7; 9 bases fit TRBD1. The CDR3 is made up of 14 amino acids. Germline trimming cut 7 bases from V and 3 bases from J; bases unmatched to any gene: 8. Germline V CDR1 and CDR2: SGHRS, YFSETQ. The CDR3 region has the DNA TGCGCCAGCTCCCTAGGGACAGGGAACTACGAGCAGTACTTC. It codes for CASSLGTGNYEQYF.

The chain recombines TRBV13 with TRBJ1-3; TRBD1 agrees at 7 bases. The CDR3 sequence is 15 residues long. The V and J ends lost 5 bases and 2 bases, in that order; junction bases with no gene match: 6. Germline CDR1 is PRHDT and CDR2 is FYEKMQ (reference sequence). The CDR3 region is CASSTYDRAGNTIYF. The CDR3 nucleotides read TGTGCCAGCAGCACCTACGACAGGGCTGGAAACACCATATATTTT.

The rearrangement links TRBV10-3 to TRBJ2-7, with 8 bases fitting TRBD2. The CDR3 spans 14 residues. CDR1 ENHRY and CDR2 SYGVKD come from the germline V gene. J lost 4 bases, V lost 0 bases, and 2 bases had no gene match. CDR3: CAISESTGGYEQYF. The CDR3 DNA reads as TGTGCCATCAGTGAGTCGACGGGGGGGTACGAGCAGTACTTC.

This clone was picked up one time. The gene calls are TRBV5-1 and TRBJ2-6, with 9 bases matching TRBD1. Trimming removed 5 bases from V and 0 bases from J; junction bases left unmatched: 9. The CDR3 spans 18 residues. Germline V CDR1 and CDR2: SGHRS, YFSETQ. CDR3 protein: CASSGWTGETSGANVLTF. The CDR3 nucleotides read TGCGCCAGCAGTGGATGGACAGGGGAAACCTCTGGGGCCAACGTCCTGACTTTC.

This chain connects TRBV11-2 to TRBJ2-5; possible D gene TRBD2, 6 bases. Germline values: CDR1 SGHAT, CDR2 FQNNGV. Trimming removed 2 bases at V and 2 bases at J, with 15 bases between. The CDR3 contains 16 residues. CDR3 DNA: TGTGCCAGCAGCTTAATGGAGGGCCCGCGACAAGAGACCCAGTACTTC. This sequence encodes CASSLMEGPRQETQYF.

The rearrangement links TRBV7-2 to TRBJ2-7, with 7 bases identical to TRBD2. The V segment lost 0 bases and the J segment 1 base; nucleotides outside the gene matches: 12. This CDR3 has 18 amino acids. Per germline, CDR1 SGHTA and CDR2 FQGNSA. For the CDR3, the DNA is TGTGCCAGCAGCTTAGCGGGGGGGTTAATAGAGGTATCCTACGAGCAGTACTTC. This translates into CASSLAGGLIEVSYEQYF.

This chain connects TRBV13 to TRBJ2-7, with D possibly TRBD1 on 5 matching bases. V shed 5 bases and J shed 3 bases, with 20 bases lying between them. CDR1 is PRHDT and CDR2 is FYEKMQ in the germline V gene (reference sequence). This CDR3 comprises 16 residues. CDR3 coding DNA: TGTGCCAGCAGCCAGACCACAGGTACAAGGATCTACGAGCAGTACTTC. It encodes CASSQTTGTRIYEQYF. The full variable domain, completed using reference TRBV13 and TRBJ2-7, is AAGVIQSPRHLIKEKRETATLKCYPIPRHDTVYWYQQGPGQDPQFLISFYEKMQSDKGSIPDRFSAQQFSDYHSELNMSSLELGDSALYFCASSQTTGTRIYEQYFGPGTRLTVT.